The sample holds one count of the clone carrying this T cell receptor beta chain. Germline V gene lookup returns CDR1 LNHDA and CDR2 SQIVND (reference sequence). Trimming cost V 5 bases and J 9 bases; bases outside gene matches: 18. The CDR3 runs 17 residues. This entry belongs to a study of blood T cell repertoires in COVID-19. Across the whole study: The United States, Italy and Spain supplied acute and convalescent COVID-19 samples.

Under the authors' procedure: Reference gene primer amplification yielded estimated nucleated cell counts. Sequencing used immunoSEQ multiplex PCR; TCRdb keeps in-frame clones, though not all of them. V, J and clone size derive from that table, while D and trimming were established from the DNA sequence. The data hold about 260,000 clones, with 70% to 90% observed a single time. Sample: peripheral blood. The chain combines TRBV19 with TRBJ2-4; 8 bases line up with TRBD2. This clonotype was obtained from a human donor in a cohort sampled during active COVID-19. In DNA, the CDR3 is TGTGCCAGTAGTCCCGAATTCCATAGCGGGGCGGTGAGCATTCAGTACTTC. The encoded protein is CASSPEFHSGAVSIQYF.